This T cell receptor (beta chain) was observed in a study of OX40 agonist ivuxolimab in advanced cancers. Study-level background: Ivuxolimab was a fully human IgG2 agonistic monoclonal antibody targeting the costimulatory receptor OX40 (CD134). Intravenous ivuxolimab was administered to patients every 2 weeks at six dose levels: 0.01, 0.1, 0.3, 1.5, 3 and 10 mg/kg. In the dose-escalation cohort, 75% to 85% of patients were male, and the mean age was 60 years with a range of roughly 20 to 79. Prior anti-PD-1, anti-PD-L1 or anti-CTLA-4 therapy was permitted, and less than 45% of dose-escalation patients had received checkpoint inhibitors. The monotherapy dose-escalation portion (N of about 50 patients) of the phase I ivuxolimab trial is reported in the paper. Among the 50 to 55 dose-escalation patients, some 20 had hepatocellular carcinoma, around 15 melanoma, 9 renal cell carcinoma and 9 head and neck cancer. Peripheral TCRbeta sequencing aimed to test whether ivuxolimab altered TCR sequence diversity and caused clonal T-cell expansion. Three dose-escalation patients achieved partial responses, one with hepatocellular carcinoma and two with cutaneous melanoma. The research as a whole found: The antigen specificity of the peripheral T cells that underwent clonal expansion was not determined. At doses from 0.1 to 3.0 mg/kg, clonal expansion was seen in both CD4+ and CD8+ blood T cells between baseline and week 6. After ivuxolimab, expanded clones were on average more numerous among CD8+ T cells than among CD4+ T cells. Low levels of normalized T-cell clonal expansion were also seen in some patients who did not respond. Partial responders in the 0.1-3.0 mg/kg groups had among the lowest normalized peripheral clonal expansion, especially among CD8+ T cells.

Between the V and J ends, shortened by 0 bases and 9 bases respectively, the junction contains 17 bases. Looking up the germline V gene yields CDR1 LGHNA and CDR2 YSLEER. Including the terminal cysteine and phenylalanine, the CDR3 comprises 15 residues. This entry keeps only the CDR3 DNA: 45 bases, framed from base 1. To sequence the TCRbeta CDR3 region, genomic DNA was isolated from the sorted cells. The immunoSEQ Assay was used for sequencing of TCRbeta CDR3 regions. Here the immuneACCESS table is served through TCRdb, limited to in-frame sequences with V and J called. Missing clones are a known gap in these copies; in checked studies unresolved V genes cover under half, and the rest lacks a known reason. In all, the sample holds 12,000 to 15,000 clones, and approximately 80% of those were seen once. Clones ranked in the top ten supply about 17% of the sample. The trial excluded patients who had a history of autoimmune disease or were on systemic immunosuppression. Peripheral blood for TCR sequencing was collected from all dose cohorts at baseline, on cycle 4 day 1, and on cycle 7 day 1. Samples were obtained from an open-label, multicenter, first-in-human phase I dose-escalation trial of ivuxolimab. Adults with locally advanced or metastatic head and neck squamous cell, hepatocellular, melanoma or renal cell carcinoma were enrolled in the trial. Before TCR sequencing, CD4+ and CD8+ T cells were separately sorted from peripheral blood.

As for this clone: The antigen it recognizes is unknown. Base qualities are not recorded, but no much larger clone differs from it by a single base.

The V and J segments used are TRBV4-3 and TRBJ2-5; TRBD2 might be the D gene, on 6 matching bases. The sequencing used CD4+ or CD8+ T cells sorted from blood, collected in a trial of the OX40 agonist ivuxolimab. The TCR comes from an adult with an advanced solid tumor such as melanoma, head and neck, liver or kidney cancer. Read as DNA, the sequence is TGCGCCAGCAGCCAAGATTCCGCGGGATCGATATCCCAGTACTTC. This sequence encodes CASSQDSAGSISQYF.